This TCR beta chain was recovered during a study of T cell responses to AZD1222 COVID-19 vaccine. With regard to this clone: Its specificity is not known.

Sequencing used immunoSEQ multiplex PCR; TCRdb keeps in-frame clones, though not all of them. Among 100,000 to 150,000 clones listed, just over 90% were seen once. General study findings and limits: Repertoires were collected only later (after the peak T cell response had occurred). Epitopes outside B.1.351 and B.1.1.7 mutated regions reportedly drew nearly half of spike TCRs.

V lost 8 bases, J lost 1 base, and 11 bases lay in between. CDR3 length equals 13 residues. Germline values: CDR1 MNHEY, CDR2 SVGAGI. This chain links TRBV6-5 with TRBJ1-1; D unclear. The sample consisted of peripheral blood, taken on day 0 of AZD1222 vaccination. The sequence was collected from an adult in good health. CDR3 sequence: CASVATWNTEAFF. In nucleotides, the CDR3 is TGTGCCAGCGTGGCCACGTGGAACACTGAAGCTTTCTTT.